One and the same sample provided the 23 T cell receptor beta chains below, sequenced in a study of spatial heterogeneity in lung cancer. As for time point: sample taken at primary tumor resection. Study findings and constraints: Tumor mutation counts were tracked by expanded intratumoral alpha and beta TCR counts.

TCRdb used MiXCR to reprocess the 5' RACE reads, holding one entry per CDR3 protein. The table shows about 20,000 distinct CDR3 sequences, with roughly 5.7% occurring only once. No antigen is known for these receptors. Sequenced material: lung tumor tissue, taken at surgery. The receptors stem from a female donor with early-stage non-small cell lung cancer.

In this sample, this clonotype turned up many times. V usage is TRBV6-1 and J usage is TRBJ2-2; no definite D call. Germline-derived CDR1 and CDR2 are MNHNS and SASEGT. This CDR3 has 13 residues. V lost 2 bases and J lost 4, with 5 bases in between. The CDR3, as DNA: TGTGCCAGCAGTGAAACGGTCACCGGGGAGCTGTTTTTT. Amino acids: CASSETVTGELFF.

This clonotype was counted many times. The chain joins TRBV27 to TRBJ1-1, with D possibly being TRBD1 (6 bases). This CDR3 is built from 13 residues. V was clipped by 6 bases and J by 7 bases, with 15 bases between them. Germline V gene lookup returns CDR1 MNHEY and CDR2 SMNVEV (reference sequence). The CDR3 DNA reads TGTGCCAGCAGCGAGGAAGGGGGATTTGAAGCTTTCTTT. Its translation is CASSEEGGFEAFF.

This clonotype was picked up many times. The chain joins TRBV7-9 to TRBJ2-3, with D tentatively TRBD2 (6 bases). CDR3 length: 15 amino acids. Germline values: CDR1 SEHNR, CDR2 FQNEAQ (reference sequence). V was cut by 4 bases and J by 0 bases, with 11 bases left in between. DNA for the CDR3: TGTGCCAGCAGCTGGAGACTAGACAGCACAGATACGCAGTATTTT. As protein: CASSWRLDSTDTQYF.

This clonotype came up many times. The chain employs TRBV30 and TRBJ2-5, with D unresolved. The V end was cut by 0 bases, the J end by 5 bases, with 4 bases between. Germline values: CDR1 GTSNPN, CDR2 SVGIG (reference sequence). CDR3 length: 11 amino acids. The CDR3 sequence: CAWSVGETQYF. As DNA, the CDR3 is TGTGCCTGGAGTGTAGGTGAGACCCAGTACTTC.

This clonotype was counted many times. This CDR3 reads CSAPRTGATEQYF. The CDR3 DNA follows: TGCAGTGCACCACGGACAGGGGCCACCGAGCAGTACTTC. This sequence joins TRBV20-1 and TRBJ2-7; 9 bases agree with TRBD1. Germline V gene lookup returns CDR1 DFQATT and CDR2 SNEGSKA (reference sequence). Germline trimming cut 6 bases from V and 6 bases from J; bases unmatched to any gene: 9. CDR3 length: 13 residues.

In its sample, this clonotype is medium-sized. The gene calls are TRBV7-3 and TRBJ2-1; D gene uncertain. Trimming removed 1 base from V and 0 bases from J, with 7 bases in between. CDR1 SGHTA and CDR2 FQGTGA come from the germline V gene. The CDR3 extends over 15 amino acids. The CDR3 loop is CASSLSQSSYNEQFF. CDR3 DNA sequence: TGTGCCAGCAGCTTAAGCCAGAGCTCCTACAATGAGCAGTTCTTC.

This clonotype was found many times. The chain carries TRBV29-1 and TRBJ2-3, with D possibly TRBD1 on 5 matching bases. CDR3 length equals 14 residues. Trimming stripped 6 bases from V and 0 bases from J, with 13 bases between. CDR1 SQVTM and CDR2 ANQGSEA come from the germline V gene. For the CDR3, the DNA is TGCAGCGTGAAACAGGCAACTAGCACAGATACGCAGTATTTT. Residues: CSVKQATSTDTQYF.

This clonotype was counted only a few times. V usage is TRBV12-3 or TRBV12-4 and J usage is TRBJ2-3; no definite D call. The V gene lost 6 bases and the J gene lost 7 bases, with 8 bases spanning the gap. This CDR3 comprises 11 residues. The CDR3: CASSQAYTQYF. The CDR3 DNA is TGTGCCAGCAGCCAGGCTTATACGCAGTATTTT.

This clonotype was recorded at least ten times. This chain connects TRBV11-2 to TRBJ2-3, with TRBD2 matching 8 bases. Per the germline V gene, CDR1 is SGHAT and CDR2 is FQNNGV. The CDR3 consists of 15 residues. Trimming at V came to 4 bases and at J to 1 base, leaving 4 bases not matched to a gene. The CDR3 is CASSSMGLGTDTQYF. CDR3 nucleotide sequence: TGTGCCAGCAGCTCAATGGGACTAGGCACAGATACGCAGTATTTT. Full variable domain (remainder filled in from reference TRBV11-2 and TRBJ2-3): EAGVAQSPRYKIIEKRQSVAFWCNPISGHATLYWYQQILGQGPKLLIQFQNNGVVDDSQLPKDRFSAERLKGVDSTLKIQPAKLEDSAVYLCASSSMGLGTDTQYFGPGTRLTVL.

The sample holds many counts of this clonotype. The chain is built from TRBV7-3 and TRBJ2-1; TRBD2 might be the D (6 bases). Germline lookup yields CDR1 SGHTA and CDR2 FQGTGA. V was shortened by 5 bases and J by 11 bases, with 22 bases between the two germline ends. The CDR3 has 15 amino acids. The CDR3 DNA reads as TGTGCCAGCAGCCCCATATCTCTACGGGACTCTAAGCAGTTCTTC. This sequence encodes CASSPISLRDSKQFF.

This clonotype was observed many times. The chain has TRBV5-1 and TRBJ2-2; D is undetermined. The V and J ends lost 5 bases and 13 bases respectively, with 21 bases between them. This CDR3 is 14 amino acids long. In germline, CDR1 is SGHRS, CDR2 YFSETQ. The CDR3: CASSPNTENVRLFF. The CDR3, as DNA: TGCGCCAGCAGTCCGAACACGGAAAACGTTCGGCTGTTTTTT.

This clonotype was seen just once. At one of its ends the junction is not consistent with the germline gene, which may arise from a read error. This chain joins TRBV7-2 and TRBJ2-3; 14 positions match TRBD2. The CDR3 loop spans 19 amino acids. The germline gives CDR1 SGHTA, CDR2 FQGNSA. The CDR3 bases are TGTGCCGGCAGCTTAGGACAGACTAGCGGGAGGGCCGGTACAGATACGCAGTATTTT. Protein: CAGSLGQTSGRAGTDTQYF.

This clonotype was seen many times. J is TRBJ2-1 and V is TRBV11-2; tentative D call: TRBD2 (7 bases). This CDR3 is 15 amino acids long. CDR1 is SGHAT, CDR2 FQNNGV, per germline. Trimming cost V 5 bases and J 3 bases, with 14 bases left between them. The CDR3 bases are TGTGCCAGCAGCCCCGGGGGAGGGGGCTACAATGAGCAGTTCTTC. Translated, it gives CASSPGGGGYNEQFF.

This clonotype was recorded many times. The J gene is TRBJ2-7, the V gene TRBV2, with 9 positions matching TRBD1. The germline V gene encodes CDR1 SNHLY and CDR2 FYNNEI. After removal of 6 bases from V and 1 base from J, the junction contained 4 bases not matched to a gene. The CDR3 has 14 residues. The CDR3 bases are TGTGCCAGCAGGAGGGACAGGGAGTCCTACGAGCAGTACTTC. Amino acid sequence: CASRRDRESYEQYF.

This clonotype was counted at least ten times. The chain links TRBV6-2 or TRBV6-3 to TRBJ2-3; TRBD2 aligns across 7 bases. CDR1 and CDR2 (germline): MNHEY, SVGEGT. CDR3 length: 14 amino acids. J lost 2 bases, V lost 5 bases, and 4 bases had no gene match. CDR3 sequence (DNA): TGTGCCAGCAGTCCTGGGACTACCACAGATACGCAGTATTTT. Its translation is CASSPGTTTDTQYF.

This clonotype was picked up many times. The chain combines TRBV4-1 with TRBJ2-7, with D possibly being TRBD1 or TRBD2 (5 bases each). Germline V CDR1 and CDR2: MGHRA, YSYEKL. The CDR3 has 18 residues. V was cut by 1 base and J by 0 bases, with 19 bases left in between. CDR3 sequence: CASSQGKGRGQGSYEQYF. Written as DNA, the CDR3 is TGCGCCAGCAGCCAAGGGAAAGGTCGGGGCCAGGGCTCCTACGAGCAGTACTTC.

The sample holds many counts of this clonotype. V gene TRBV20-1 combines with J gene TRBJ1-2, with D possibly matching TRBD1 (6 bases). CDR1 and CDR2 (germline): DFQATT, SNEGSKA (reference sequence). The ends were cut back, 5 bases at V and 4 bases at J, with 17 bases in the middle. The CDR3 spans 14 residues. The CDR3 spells CSAGSGEGSYGYTF. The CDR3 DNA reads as TGCAGTGCTGGCTCAGGGGAGGGGTCCTATGGCTACACCTTC.

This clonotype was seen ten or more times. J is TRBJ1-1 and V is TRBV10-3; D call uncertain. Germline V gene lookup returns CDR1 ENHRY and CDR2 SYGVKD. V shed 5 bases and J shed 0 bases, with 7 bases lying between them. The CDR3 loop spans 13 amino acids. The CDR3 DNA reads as TGTGCCATCAGTAGGCAGTTGAACACTGAAGCTTTCTTT. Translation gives CAISRQLNTEAFF.

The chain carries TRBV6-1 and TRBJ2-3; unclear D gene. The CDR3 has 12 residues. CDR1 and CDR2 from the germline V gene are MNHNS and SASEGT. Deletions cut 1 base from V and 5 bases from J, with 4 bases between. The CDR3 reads CASSEGEDTQYF. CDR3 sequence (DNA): TGTGCCAGCAGTGAAGGGGAAGATACGCAGTATTTT.

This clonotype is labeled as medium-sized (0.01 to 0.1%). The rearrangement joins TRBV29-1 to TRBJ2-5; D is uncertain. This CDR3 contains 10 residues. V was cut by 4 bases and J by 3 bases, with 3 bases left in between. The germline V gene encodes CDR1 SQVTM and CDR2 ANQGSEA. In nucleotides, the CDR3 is TGCAGCGTTGGTAAAGAGACCCAGTACTTC. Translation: CSVGKETQYF.

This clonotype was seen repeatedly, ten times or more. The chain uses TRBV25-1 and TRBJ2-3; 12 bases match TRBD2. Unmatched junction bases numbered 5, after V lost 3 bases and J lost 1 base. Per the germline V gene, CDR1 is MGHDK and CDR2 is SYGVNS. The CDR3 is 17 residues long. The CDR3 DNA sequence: TGTGCCAGCAGTGAGCGTAGGACTAGCGGGGGCACAGATACGCAGTATTTT. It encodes CASSERRTSGGTDTQYF.

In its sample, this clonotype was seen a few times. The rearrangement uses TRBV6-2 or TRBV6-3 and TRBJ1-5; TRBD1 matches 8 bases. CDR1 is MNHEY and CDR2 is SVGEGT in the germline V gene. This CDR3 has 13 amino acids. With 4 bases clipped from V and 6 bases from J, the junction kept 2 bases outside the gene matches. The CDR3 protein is CASSSDRVQPQHF. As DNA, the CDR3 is TGTGCCAGCAGTTCGGACAGGGTTCAGCCCCAGCATTTT.

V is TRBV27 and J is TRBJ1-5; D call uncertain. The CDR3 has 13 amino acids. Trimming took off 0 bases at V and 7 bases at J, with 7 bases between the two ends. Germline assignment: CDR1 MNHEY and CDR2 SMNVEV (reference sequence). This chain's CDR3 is CASSLSTGQPQHF. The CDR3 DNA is TGTGCCAGCAGTTTATCAACCGGGCAGCCCCAGCATTTT.